This T cell receptor beta chain was sequenced during a study of identical twins. Overall study results and limits: Abundant cord blood beta clonotypes carried fewer insertions; memory repertoires showed none. Surplus twin overlap in beta out-of-frame sequences was less pronounced. An excess of low generation probability was shown by twin-shared out-of-frame alpha sequences.

Germline CDR1 and CDR2: SGHAT and FQNNGV. V lost 4 bases and J 10 bases, leaving 8 bases between the germline ends. CDR3 length: 11 residues. TCRdb reanalysed the 5' RACE reads using MiXCR and keeps one entry per CDR3 protein. The sample gives roughly 250,000 distinct CDR3 sequences, 7.5% of which show up once; under 7% is in the top ten. Only healthy Caucasians were included as donors. This clonotype was detected ten times or more. Its specificity is unknown. A further study also used this sample, focusing on yellow fever vaccine responses in identical twins.

The receptor comes from a woman aged 18-29 years in good health. The rearrangement links TRBV11-2 to TRBJ2-1; D assignment may be TRBD1 or TRBD2 (5 bases each). Sequencing used CD8+ T cells sorted from blood. The CDR3 sequence: CASSSRDEQFF. The CDR3 coding sequence is TGTGCCAGCAGCTCCAGGGACGAGCAGTTCTTC.